This T cell receptor (beta chain) appears in the sequencing data of a study of T cells after yellow fever vaccination. General observations from the study: Reappearance after the booster was seen for most primary-vaccination clones, at 95% to 96% CD4 and 80% to 90% CD8. Relatively few clonotypes were ones that appeared in both CD4 and CD8 compartments.

This clonotype was counted only a few times. The antigen remains unidentified. TCRdb reprocessed the 5' RACE reads with MiXCR, giving one entry per CDR3 protein. The table shows about 330,000 distinct CDR3 sequences, with approximately 4% occurring only once. This CDR3 region has 17 residues. With 5 bases clipped from V and 1 base from J, the junction kept 10 bases outside the gene matches. The V gene's germline CDR1 is MNHEY and CDR2 SVGAGI. The sample here was PBMCs, taken 5 days after the yellow fever booster vaccination. The chain recombines TRBV6-5 with TRBJ2-5, with TRBD1 matching over 10 bases. The clonotype comes from a man between 18 and 29 years old who received the YFV17D yellow fever vaccine. CDR3 bases: TGTGCCAGCAGTCGAACCGGGACAGGGGACCCCCAAGAGACCCAGTACTTC. It translates to CASSRTGTGDPQETQYF.